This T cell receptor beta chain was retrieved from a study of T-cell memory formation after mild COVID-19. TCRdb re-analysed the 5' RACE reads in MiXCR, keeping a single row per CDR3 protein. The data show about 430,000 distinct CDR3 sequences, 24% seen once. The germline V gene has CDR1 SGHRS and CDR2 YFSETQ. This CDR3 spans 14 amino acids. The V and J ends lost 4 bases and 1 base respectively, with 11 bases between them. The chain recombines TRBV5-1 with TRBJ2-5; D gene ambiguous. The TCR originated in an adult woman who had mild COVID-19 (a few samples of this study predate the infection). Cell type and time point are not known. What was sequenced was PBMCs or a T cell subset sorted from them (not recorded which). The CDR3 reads CASSRYGPQETQYF. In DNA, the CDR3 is TGCGCCAGCAGCCGATATGGCCCCCAAGAGACCCAGTACTTC.